This T cell receptor beta chain was captured in a study of T-cell reconstitution after alpha-beta-depleted transplantation in children. There are 14 residues in the CDR3. Germline-derived CDR1 and CDR2 are SGHVS and FQNEAQ. About this clonotype itself: One end of the junction varies from germline; a read error may be responsible.

The TCRbeta library was prepared with unique molecular identifiers. TCRdb passed the PCR reads through MiXCR, listing each CDR3 protein once. The table records about 290,000 distinct CDR3 sequences, 10% of them present only once. The V and J genes are TRBV7-8 and TRBJ2-1; TRBD2 aligns across 10 bases. Specimen: PBMCs, collected before TCRalphabeta/CD19-depleted stem cell transplant. This TCR was recovered from a boy younger than two with acute myeloid leukemia, due to receive a stem cell transplant. The CDR3 DNA sequence: TGTGCCAGCAGCTTCGGGACTAGCGACAATGAGCAGCTCTTC. Translating it yields CASSFGTSDNEQLF.